These 26 T cell receptor beta chains came from one sample sequenced in a study of blood T cell repertoires in COVID-19. Method: immunoSEQ multiplex PCR; TCRdb's copy keeps in-frame clones and lacks some. The repertoire holds roughly 100,000 clones, with 77% as singletons. Sample: peripheral blood. The origin of the receptors is an elderly woman with acute or convalescent COVID-19.

V usage is TRBV5-1 and J usage is TRBJ2-1, with 9 bases aligning to TRBD1. Trimming removed 5 bases from V and 4 bases from J; junction bases left unmatched: 7. This CDR3 has 15 amino acids. The germline gives CDR1 SGHRS, CDR2 YFSETQ. The CDR3, as DNA: TGCGCCAGCAGGATACAGGGGGCACAATACAATGAGCAGTTCTTC. Amino acids: CASRIQGAQYNEQFF.

The V gene is TRBV5-1, the J gene TRBJ2-3, with 7 positions matching TRBD2. CDR1 SGHRS and CDR2 YFSETQ come from the germline V gene. This CDR3 spans 15 amino acids. The V segment lost 4 bases and the J segment 0 bases; nucleotides outside the gene matches: 5. CDR3 DNA sequence: TGCGCCAGCAGCCGGTATAGCGGGAGCACAGATACGCAGTATTTT. It encodes CASSRYSGSTDTQYF.

The genes are TRBV5-1 and TRBJ2-3, with 8 bases aligning to TRBD2. This CDR3 is 15 amino acids long. CDR1 is SGHRS, CDR2 YFSETQ, per germline. Unmatched junction bases numbered 9, after V lost 4 bases and J lost 5 bases. The CDR3 protein is CASSLRLALGDTQYF. For the CDR3, the DNA is TGCGCCAGCAGCCTCCGACTAGCGTTAGGAGATACGCAGTATTTT.

The CDR3 protein is CASSQDLRGITEAFF. The CDR3, as DNA: TGCGCCAGCAGCCAAGATCTCCGGGGGATCACTGAAGCTTTCTTT. The V gene is TRBV4-1, the J gene TRBJ1-1, with D perhaps matching TRBD1 (5 bases). The V gene's germline CDR1 is MGHRA and CDR2 YSYEKL. This CDR3 is built from 15 residues. V gave up 0 bases and J gave up 4 bases, with 12 bases separating them.

This chain connects TRBV10-3 to TRBJ1-1, with D hard to call. The CDR3 consists of 13 residues. Between the trimmed V and J ends, which lost 2 bases and 4 bases, there was a span of 8 bases. Germline lookup yields CDR1 ENHRY and CDR2 SYGVKD. The CDR3 reads CAISEDNPTEAFF. CDR3 sequence (DNA): TGTGCCATCAGTGAGGACAACCCCACTGAAGCTTTCTTT.

The V call is TRBV7-3, the J call TRBJ2-6, with 8 positions matching TRBD1. Per the germline V gene, CDR1 is SGHTA and CDR2 is FQGTGA. CDR3 length: 16 amino acids. V lost 4 bases to trimming and J lost 2 bases; unmatched junction nucleotides: 4. In DNA form, the CDR3 reads TGTGCCAGCAGCTCCCGGACAGGGACTGGGGCCAACGTCCTGACTTTC. Protein sequence: CASSSRTGTGANVLTF.

In its sample, this clone was seen once. V is TRBV4-3 and J is TRBJ1-2, with D unclear. V lost 0 bases to trimming and J lost 4 bases, with 12 bases between them. This CDR3 spans 15 amino acids. The germline V gene has CDR1 LGHNA and CDR2 YSLEER. The CDR3 here is CASSQDDEGGYGYTF. The CDR3, as DNA: TGCGCCAGCAGCCAAGATGACGAGGGTGGCTATGGCTACACCTTC.

J is TRBJ2-5 and V is TRBV7-9; a possible D gene is TRBD2 (5 bases). V lost 3 bases and J 0 bases, leaving 11 bases between the germline ends. CDR3 size: 15 residues. Germline values: CDR1 SEHNR, CDR2 FQNEAQ (reference sequence). DNA for the CDR3: TGTGCCAGCAGCTTCCGGGGAGTGTACCAAGAGACCCAGTACTTC. This translates into CASSFRGVYQETQYF.

This clone has a single count. The chain couples TRBV28 to TRBJ1-2, with D maybe TRBD1 (5 bases). Trimming took off 4 bases at V and 6 bases at J, with 9 bases between the two ends. Germline V gene lookup returns CDR1 MDHEN and CDR2 SYDVKM. The CDR3 runs 12 residues. CDR3: CASSYGHNGYTF. The CDR3 coding sequence is TGTGCCAGCAGTTACGGACACAATGGCTACACCTTC.

This sequence joins TRBV29-1 and TRBJ2-5; the D gene is possibly TRBD1 (5 bases). Germline CDR1 is SQVTM and CDR2 is ANQGSEA. CDR3 length: 15 residues. Trimming shortened V by 7 bases and J by 4 bases, and 22 bases separated the two germline ends. The CDR3: CSARPPAGWGETQYF. CDR3 sequence (DNA): TGCAGCGCTAGACCACCGGCAGGGTGGGGAGAGACCCAGTACTTC.

This clone was recorded only once. The V and J genes are TRBV2 and TRBJ2-1, with 7 positions matching TRBD2. This CDR3 comprises 13 residues. CDR1 is SNHLY, CDR2 FYNNEI, per germline. V was pared by 7 bases and J by 8 bases, with 8 bases of the junction left unmatched. Written as DNA, the CDR3 is TGTGCCAGCAAGGCGGGAGTGGCAGATGAGCAGTTCTTC. The encoded protein is CASKAGVADEQFF.

Note on this clone: Relative to the germline gene, one junction end is altered; a read error may explain this. CDR3 in DNA: TGTGCTAGCAGCTTAATGCAGACAGCACAAGAGACCCAGTACTTC. This encodes CASSLMQTAQETQYF. The chain carries TRBV7-7 and TRBJ2-5; the D gene is possibly TRBD1 (5 bases). Germline V lookup: CDR1 SSHAT, CDR2 FNYEAQ (reference sequence). The CDR3 covers 15 residues.

V and J are TRBV4-2 and TRBJ2-3, with D unclear. From germline, CDR1 is LGHNA and CDR2 YNFKEQ. This CDR3 comprises 13 residues. The germline V and J ends were trimmed by 1 base and 2 bases, with 4 bases remaining between them. Written as DNA, the CDR3 is TGTGCCAGCAGCCAAGTAGCCACAGATACGCAGTATTTT. The encoded protein is CASSQVATDTQYF.

CDR3 residues: CASSGGAGETQYF. The CDR3 DNA is TGTGCCAGCAGTGGTGGGGCAGGGGAGACCCAGTACTTC. This sequence joins TRBV28 and TRBJ2-5; D is possibly TRBD1 (5 bases). This CDR3 has 13 residues. Germline CDR1 is MDHEN and CDR2 is SYDVKM. Trimming took 5 bases from V and 5 from J, leaving 12 bases between them.

This rearrangement joins TRBV5-1 to TRBJ1-1; no definite D call. V was clipped by 4 bases and J by 6 bases, with 13 bases between them. The CDR3 is 13 amino acids. CDR1 is SGHRS, CDR2 YFSETQ, per germline. CDR3 in DNA: TGCGCCAGCAGCCTTAATCTACGTTCTGAAGCTTTCTTT. It is translated as CASSLNLRSEAFF.

This chain uses TRBV2 with TRBJ1-1, with D uncertain. V lost 5 bases and J lost 0, with 7 bases in between. The CDR3 extends over 13 amino acids. In germline, CDR1 is SNHLY, CDR2 FYNNEI. Here the CDR3 reads CASSNDMNTEAFF. CDR3 DNA: TGTGCCAGCAGTAACGACATGAACACTGAAGCTTTCTTT.

This sequence joins TRBV6-1 and TRBJ1-2; possibly TRBD1 for D (6 bases). In germline, CDR1 is MNHNS, CDR2 SASEGT. The CDR3 sequence is 16 residues long. V was clipped by 1 base and J by 4 bases, with 16 bases between them. CDR3 nucleotide sequence: TGTGCCAGCAGTGAAGGGGGGGGACATACTATCTATGGCTACACCTTC. This codes for CASSEGGGHTIYGYTF.

The gene calls are TRBV5-1 and TRBJ2-5; D is unresolved. V shed 2 bases and J shed 4 bases, with 15 bases lying between them. The CDR3 has 15 amino acids. CDR1 and CDR2 (germline): SGHRS, YFSETQ. The CDR3 DNA is TGCGCCAGCAGCTTCCAGGAAAACCAAGGAGAGACCCAGTACTTC. Its protein product is CASSFQENQGETQYF.

The gene calls are TRBV21-1 and TRBJ2-7; TRBD1 is the table's D call and was not checked against the DNA. TRBV21-1 is a known pseudogene. The CDR3 is made up of 10 amino acids. The DNA of the CDR3 is TGTGCCTGGGGCCCTTACGAGCAGTACTTC. This encodes CAWGPYEQYF.

This clone appeared once. This rearrangement joins TRBV2 to TRBJ2-1; no reliable D call. This CDR3 contains 14 residues. V was shortened by 5 bases and J by 5 bases, with 13 bases between the two germline ends. Germline V gene data show CDR1 as SNHLY and CDR2 as FYNNEI. The CDR3: CASSKETRNNEQFF. In DNA, the CDR3 is TGTGCCAGCAGTAAGGAGACGAGGAACAATGAGCAGTTCTTC.

The chain employs TRBV10-3 and TRBJ1-1; 7 nucleotides line up with TRBD1. V gave up 6 bases and J gave up 0 bases; unmatched junction bases: 4. Germline loops: CDR1 ENHRY, CDR2 SYGVKD. CDR3 length: 14 amino acids. Here the CDR3 reads CAIRGGQLNTEAFF. CDR3 sequence (DNA): TGTGCCATCAGGGGGGGACAGTTGAACACTGAAGCTTTCTTT.

The genes are TRBV20-1 and TRBJ1-2, with D possibly being TRBD1 (5 bases). Germline V lookup: CDR1 DFQATT, CDR2 SNEGSKA (reference sequence). The CDR3 length is 10 residues. CDR3 nucleotide sequence: TGCAGCGCGGAGGGGAGAGGCTACACCTTC. Amino acids: CSAEGRGYTF.

V gene TRBV4-1 combines with J gene TRBJ2-3, with D possibly TRBD2 on 5 matching bases. Germline CDR1 reads MGHRA; CDR2 reads YSYEKL. The CDR3 runs 17 residues. V lost 2 bases to trimming and J lost 1 base, with 16 bases between them. The chain's CDR3 is CASSQPLLAGGTDTQYF. The DNA of the CDR3 is TGCGCCAGCAGCCAACCACTTCTGGCCGGGGGCACAGATACGCAGTATTTT.

The chain has TRBV3-1 (or the pseudogene TRBV3-2) and TRBJ1-2; D perhaps matches TRBD1 (6 bases). Germline CDR1 LGHDT, CDR2 YNNKEL (reference sequence). V was clipped by 1 base and J by 7 bases, with 16 bases between them. The CDR3 is 15 amino acids. CDR3 amino acids: CASSQGHGQTAGYTF. CDR3 DNA: TGTGCCAGCAGCCAAGGACACGGACAGACCGCTGGCTACACCTTC.

This clone rates as medium-sized. The rearrangement links TRBV5-6 to TRBJ1-2, with D unresolved. Trimming stripped 7 bases from V and 6 bases from J, with 4 bases between. Germline-derived CDR1 and CDR2 are SGHDT and YYEEEE. This CDR3 is 9 amino acids long. CDR3: CASLHGYTF. The CDR3 DNA reads TGTGCCAGCCTCCATGGCTACACCTTC. Complete variable domain (other parts from reference TRBV5-6 and TRBJ1-2): DAGVTQSPTHLIKTRGQQVTLRCSPKSGHDTVSWYQQALGQGPQFIFQYYEEEERQRGNFPDRFSGHQFPNYSSELNVNALLLGDSALYLCASLHGYTFGSGTRLTVV.

Turning to this clone: The sample has other DNA sequences that encode this CDR3 too. CDR3: CASSYSGGGYEQYF. CDR3 nucleotides: TGTGCCAGCAGTTACTCGGGGGGGGGCTACGAGCAGTACTTC. The rearrangement uses TRBV6-5 and TRBJ2-7; 7 positions match TRBD2. Germline-derived CDR1 and CDR2 are MNHEY and SVGAGI. This CDR3 is built from 14 residues. With V trimmed by 0 bases and J by 3 bases, 2 bases remained unmatched.